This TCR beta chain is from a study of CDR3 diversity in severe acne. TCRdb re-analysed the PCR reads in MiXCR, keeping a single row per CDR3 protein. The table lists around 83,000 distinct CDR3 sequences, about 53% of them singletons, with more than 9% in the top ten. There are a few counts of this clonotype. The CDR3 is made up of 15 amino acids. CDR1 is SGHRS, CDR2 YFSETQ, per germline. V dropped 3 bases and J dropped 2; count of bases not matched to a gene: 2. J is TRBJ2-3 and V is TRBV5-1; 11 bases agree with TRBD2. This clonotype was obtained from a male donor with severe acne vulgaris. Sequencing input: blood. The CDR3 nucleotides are TGCGCCAGCAGCTCGGGACTAGCGGTCACAGATACGCAGTATTTT. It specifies CASSSGLAVTDTQYF. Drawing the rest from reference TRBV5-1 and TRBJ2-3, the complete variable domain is KAGVTQTPRYLIKTRGQQVTLSCSPISGHRSVSWYQQTPGQGLQFLFEYFSETQRNKGNFPGRFSGRQFSNSRSEMNVSTLELGDSALYLCASSSGLAVTDTQYFGPGTRLTVL.